This T cell receptor (beta chain) was sequenced for a study of pediatric ulcerative colitis. Germline V gene sequence: CDR1 SGHNT, CDR2 YYREEE (reference sequence). Trimming left V 4 bases short and J 7 bases short, with 17 bases between. CDR3 length equals 14 residues. The assay was immunoSEQ multiplex PCR, and TCRdb's table has in-frame clones only and misses some. The sample carries 30,000 to 35,000 clones, about 81% recorded once. Rectal tissue came from one to two pinch biopsies taken at colonoscopy. This TCR was sampled from a boy aged 5 to 17 with mild ulcerative colitis. This chain links TRBV5-4 with TRBJ2-5; D tentatively fits TRBD1 or TRBD2 (5 bases each). The sample taken for sequencing was gut tissue. The CDR3, as DNA: TGTGCCAGCAGCGACCAGCTAGAGAGGGGGACCCAGTACTTC. Amino acid sequence: CASSDQLERGTQYF. Full variable domain (outside the CDR3, taken from reference TRBV5-4 and TRBJ2-5): ETGVTQSPTHLIKTRGQQVTLRCSSQSGHNTVSWYQQALGQGPQFIFQYYREEENGRGNFPPRFSGLQFPNYSSELNVNALELDDSALYLCASSDQLERGTQYFGPGTRLLVL.